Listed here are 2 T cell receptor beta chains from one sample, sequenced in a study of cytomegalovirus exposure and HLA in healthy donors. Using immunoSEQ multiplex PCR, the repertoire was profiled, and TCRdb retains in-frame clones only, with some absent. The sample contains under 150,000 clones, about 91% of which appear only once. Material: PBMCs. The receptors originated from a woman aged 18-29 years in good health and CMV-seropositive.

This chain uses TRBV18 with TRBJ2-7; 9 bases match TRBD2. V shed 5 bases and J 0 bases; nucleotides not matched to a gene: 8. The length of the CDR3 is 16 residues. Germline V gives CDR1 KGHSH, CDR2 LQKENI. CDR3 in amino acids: CASSTLNSGGSYEQYF. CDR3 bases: TGTGCCAGCTCAACGCTGAATAGCGGGGGCTCCTACGAGCAGTACTTC.

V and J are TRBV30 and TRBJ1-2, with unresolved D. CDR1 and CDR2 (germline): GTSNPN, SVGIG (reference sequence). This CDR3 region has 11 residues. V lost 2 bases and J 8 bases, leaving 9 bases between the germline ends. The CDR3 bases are TGTGCCTGGAGTTCGGGTGGAGGCTACACCTTC. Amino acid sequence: CAWSSGGGYTF.